The rows below give T cell receptor beta chains drawn from one sample of a study of beta chain features in type 1 diabetes. Only in-frame clones appear in the TCRdb table, and some are missing; sequencing was by immunoSEQ multiplex PCR. This sample has 600,000 to 700,000 clones, with around 11% found just once. Sequencing input: naive CD4+ T cells from blood. The receptors derive from a man aged 30 to 45 with type 1 diabetes. CDR3s include the opening cysteine and the closing phenylalanine or tryptophan. The D gene is left open where the match is weak. Size is stated for part of the rows, as once, few or many counts, or as a class when the clone is expanded.

V gene,D gene,J gene,clone size,CDR3 DNA,CDR3 protein
TRBV2,NA,TRBJ1-6,NA,TGTGCCAGCATTATGACCGGAGATAATTCACCCCTCCACTTT,CASIMTGDNSPLHF
TRBV30,TRBD1,TRBJ1-2,NA,TGTGCCTGGAGTGTTGTAGGGGGCGGCTACACCTTC,CAWSVVGGGYTF
TRBV7-9,NA,TRBJ1-6,NA,TGTGCCAGCAGCGCCTTCGGGGGTAATTCACCCCTCCACTTT,CASSAFGGNSPLHF
TRBV10-3,TRBD2,TRBJ2-7,NA,TGTGCCATCACCGGGAGCGGGGCCACCTACGAGCAGTACTTC,CAITGSGATYEQYF
TRBV9,NA,TRBJ1-4,NA,TGTGCCAGCAGCGTAGGGAGTCCTCGAGATGGAAAACTGTTTTTT,CASSVGSPRDGKLFF
TRBV5-1,TRBD1,TRBJ2-6,NA,TGCGCCAGCAGCTTGGTTGCAGGGGGCGGCTCTGGGGCCAACGTCCTGACTTTC,CASSLVAGGGSGANVLTF
TRBV18,NA,TRBJ1-4,NA,TGTGCCAGCTCAGAACGGCTGGGGGCTAATGAAAAACTGTTTTTT,CASSERLGANEKLFF
TRBV5-4,NA,TRBJ1-6,NA,TGTGCCAGCAGCCGCGGTCTCGGCGATTCACCCCTCCACTTT,CASSRGLGDSPLHF
TRBV2,NA,TRBJ1-1,NA,TGTGCCAGCAGTGAATGGGGGGCCCTTGAGCCTTTCTTT,CASSEWGALEPFF
TRBV7-6,TRBD1,TRBJ2-1,NA,TGTGCCAGCAGGAAAACAGGGGGGAATGAGCAGTTCTTC,CASRKTGGNEQFF
TRBV7-6,NA,TRBJ1-5,NA,TGTGCCAGCTCGACGGTAACCAATCAGCCCCAGCATTTT,CASSTVTNQPQHF
TRBV30,NA,TRBJ2-2,NA,TGTGCCTGGAGGATTCAGGGTACCGGGGAGCTGTTTTTT,CAWRIQGTGELFF
TRBV18,TRBD1,TRBJ2-7,NA,TGTGCCAGCTCAGGCGGGACAGGGGGCTACGAGCAGTACTTC,CASSGGTGGYEQYF
TRBV7-2,TRBD1,TRBJ2-1,few,TGTGCCAGCAGCTTAGAGGGGGCTGGCTCCTACAATGAGCAGTTCTTC,CASSLEGAGSYNEQFF
TRBV18,NA,TRBJ1-2,few,TGTGCCAGCTCACCCCCCGCCGAGGAAGCTGGCTACACCTTC,CASSPPAEEAGYTF
TRBV5-1,NA,TRBJ2-7,NA,TGCGCCAGCAGCTTGGTCCCGGGGCATGGCGAGCAGTACTTC,CASSLVPGHGEQYF
TRBV10-3,NA,TRBJ1-3,few,TGTGCCATCAGCAAGCGGACAAACTCTGGAAACACCATATATTTT,CAISKRTNSGNTIYF
TRBV28,NA,TRBJ1-2,NA,TGTGCCAGCAGTTTTGATAGGACGGCTAAAGTGTACTATGGCTACACCTTC,CASSFDRTAKVYYGYTF
TRBV6-5,NA,TRBJ1-5,NA,TGTGCCAGCAGTTACTCGAGACGGGACAATCAGCCCCAGCATTTT,CASSYSRRDNQPQHF
TRBV7-2,NA,TRBJ2-7,NA,TGTGCCAGCAGCTTAGCGATTAGGGATTCGCAGTACTTC,CASSLAIRDSQYF